This TCR beta chain was identified during a study of T cells in lung cancer brain metastases. V was clipped by 2 bases and J by 0 bases; unmatched bases: 10. The CDR3 runs 17 residues. Germline values: CDR1 SGHDT, CDR2 YYEEEE. Data came from immunoSEQ multiplex PCR; TCRdb stores just in-frame clones and leaves some out. Among about 6,700 clones listed, around 86% were seen once. This TCR was sampled from a man aged 50-59 years with non-small cell lung cancer. The sequencing sample was made of tumor tissue from the primary lung tumor. The chain recombines TRBV5-6 with TRBJ2-5; TRBD1 matches at 7 bases. This CDR3 is CASSLQGYGVNQETQYF. The DNA of the CDR3 is TGTGCCAGCAGCTTACAGGGGTACGGTGTCAACCAAGAGACCCAGTACTTC. Supplemented by reference TRBV5-6 and TRBJ2-5, the full variable domain reads DAGVTQSPTHLIKTRGQQVTLRCSPKSGHDTVSWYQQALGQGPQFIFQYYEEEERQRGNFPDRFSGHQFPNYSSELNVNALLLGDSALYLCASSLQGYGVNQETQYFGPGTRLLVL.